The clone carrying this T cell receptor beta chain was counted a few times. Germline loops: CDR1 MDHEN, CDR2 SYDVKM. Germline trimming cut 3 bases from V and 5 bases from J; bases unmatched to any gene: 3. The CDR3 extends over 13 amino acids. It was via CD45RO/CCR7/CD25/CD127/CD95/CD27 that CD4+ naive, central memory, regulatory and stem cell-like memory cells were sorted. Over 95% purity was reached by all sorted populations. The entry originates in a study of beta chain features in type 1 diabetes. Since all of the isolated RNA was reverse transcribed, expressed TCRB transcripts were what got sequenced. The method was immunoSEQ multiplex PCR; TCRdb's version includes in-frame clones alone and lacks a portion of them. The data contain 350,000 to 450,000 clones, around 16% of them singletons.

This receptor was taken from a woman aged 18-35 years in good health. Sequencing input: naive CD4+ T cells from blood. The chain links TRBV28 to TRBJ1-2; TRBD1 matches 7 bases. The CDR3 here is CASSFRQGYGYTF. The CDR3 DNA sequence: TGTGCCAGCAGTTTTAGACAGGGATATGGCTACACCTTC.